The present entry profiles one TCR beta chain with its context. With 60 Vbeta and 13 Jbeta primers, the PCR was carried out. Measured with immunoSEQ multiplex PCR; TCRdb has only the in-frame clones, and not every one. The sample carries around 200,000 clones, 65% to 80% recorded once. This sample is drawn from a study of cytomegalovirus exposure and HLA in healthy donors. This CDR3 has 14 amino acids. The germline CDR1 and CDR2 sequences are PRHDT and FYEKMQ (reference sequence). V lost 5 bases and J 1 base, leaving 9 bases between the germline ends. The TCR comes from a man in his thirties or forties in good health and CMV-seropositive. The chain couples TRBV13 to TRBJ1-5, with D possibly being TRBD1 (5 bases). Specimen: PBMCs. The CDR3 loop reads CASSERGSNQPQHF. The CDR3 DNA reads as TGTGCCAGCAGCGAGCGGGGGAGCAATCAGCCCCAGCATTTT.